Below, 7 T cell receptor beta chains from the same sample are listed, as sequenced in a study of T cells after yellow fever vaccination. TCRdb re-called the 5' RACE reads with MiXCR, one entry per CDR3 protein. The table shows 250,000 to 300,000 distinct CDR3 sequences, with roughly 13% occurring only once. The sample in question was CD4+ T cells sorted from PBMCs, obtained 45 days after the yellow fever booster vaccination. The receptors come from a man aged 25-45 years who received the YFV17D yellow fever vaccine.

V and J are TRBV20-1 and TRBJ1-2, with a weak D call TRBD1 (6 bases). The CDR3 extends over 18 amino acids. The ends were cut back, 3 bases at V and 4 bases at J, with 27 bases in the middle. Germline CDR1 DFQATT, CDR2 SNEGSKA (reference sequence). CDR3 in amino acids: CSASEVRGIGRGRYGYTF. The CDR3 nucleotides read TGCAGTGCTAGTGAAGTAAGGGGAATTGGCAGGGGACGCTATGGCTACACCTTC.

This chain connects TRBV29-1 to TRBJ2-1; TRBD1 aligns across 12 bases. The CDR3 runs to 15 residues. The J segment lost 6 bases and the V segment lost 7 bases, leaving 10 bases of the junction unmatched. Germline CDR1 reads SQVTM; CDR2 reads ANQGSEA. CDR3: CSDLPGTGGVNEQFF. The CDR3 DNA reads TGCAGCGATCTCCCTGGGACAGGGGGCGTCAATGAGCAGTTCTTC.

At least ten counts were recorded for this clonotype. The gene calls are TRBV5-1 and TRBJ2-3; TRBD1 might be the D (6 bases). The CDR3 extends over 16 amino acids. The germline V and J ends were trimmed by 0 bases and 6 bases, with 17 bases remaining between them. Germline V CDR1 and CDR2: SGHRS, YFSETQ. The CDR3 protein is CASSLGTGRRSDTQYF. CDR3 in DNA: TGCGCCAGCAGCTTGGGAACAGGGCGAAGGTCGGATACGCAGTATTTT.

The rearrangement links TRBV6-2 or TRBV6-3 to TRBJ2-7; D perhaps matches TRBD2 (6 bases). Trimming stripped 5 bases from V and 7 bases from J, with 18 bases between. The CDR3 length is 14 residues. From germline, CDR1 is MNHEY and CDR2 SVGEGT. CDR3: CASSGGPGTGEQYF. The CDR3 nucleotides read TGTGCCAGCAGTGGAGGGCCCGGGACTGGGGAGCAGTACTTC.

The rearrangement uses TRBV18 and TRBJ2-2; 7 bases are a match to TRBD1. The CDR3 covers 16 residues. Germline lookup yields CDR1 KGHSH and CDR2 LQKENI. Unmatched junction bases numbered 12, after V lost 3 bases and J lost 8 bases. The CDR3 nucleotides read TGTGCCAGCTCACCGGGACGAGACAGGGCACCGGGGGAGCTGTTTTTT. It specifies CASSPGRDRAPGELFF.

The chain couples TRBV5-4 to TRBJ1-2; D perhaps matches TRBD1 (5 bases). The CDR3 sequence is 15 residues long. Germline CDR1 reads SGHNT; CDR2 reads YYREEE (reference sequence). V gave up 0 bases and J gave up 6 bases, with 15 bases separating them. The CDR3 DNA is TGTGCCAGCAGCTTGGGACCGGGGCAAGATGATGGCTACACCTTC. It codes for CASSLGPGQDDGYTF.

The chain recombines TRBV5-6 with TRBJ2-5; perhaps D is TRBD1 or TRBD2 (5 bases each). The length of the CDR3 is 13 residues. V lost 4 bases and J 5 bases, leaving 12 bases between the germline ends. Germline CDR1 and CDR2: SGHDT and YYEEEE. The CDR3 region has the DNA TGTGCCAGCAGCCGGGACGGCCCGGAGACCCAGTACTTC. This sequence encodes CASSRDGPETQYF.